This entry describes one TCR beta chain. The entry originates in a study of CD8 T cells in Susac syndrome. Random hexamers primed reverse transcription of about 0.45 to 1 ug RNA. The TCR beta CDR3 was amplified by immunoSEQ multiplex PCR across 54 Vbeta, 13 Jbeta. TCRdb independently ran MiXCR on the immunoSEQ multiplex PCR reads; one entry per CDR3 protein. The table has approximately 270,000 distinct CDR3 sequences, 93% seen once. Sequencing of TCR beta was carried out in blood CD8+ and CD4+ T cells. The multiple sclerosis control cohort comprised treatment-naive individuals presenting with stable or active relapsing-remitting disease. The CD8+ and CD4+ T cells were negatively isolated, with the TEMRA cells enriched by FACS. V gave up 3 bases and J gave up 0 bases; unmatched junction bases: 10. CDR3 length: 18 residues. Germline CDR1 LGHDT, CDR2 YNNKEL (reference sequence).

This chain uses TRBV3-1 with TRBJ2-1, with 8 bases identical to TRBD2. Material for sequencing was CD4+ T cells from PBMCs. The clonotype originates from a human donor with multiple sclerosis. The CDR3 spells CASSHSSGGDSSYNEQFF. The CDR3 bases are TGTGCCAGCAGCCATTCGAGCGGGGGCGACAGCTCCTACAATGAGCAGTTCTTC.